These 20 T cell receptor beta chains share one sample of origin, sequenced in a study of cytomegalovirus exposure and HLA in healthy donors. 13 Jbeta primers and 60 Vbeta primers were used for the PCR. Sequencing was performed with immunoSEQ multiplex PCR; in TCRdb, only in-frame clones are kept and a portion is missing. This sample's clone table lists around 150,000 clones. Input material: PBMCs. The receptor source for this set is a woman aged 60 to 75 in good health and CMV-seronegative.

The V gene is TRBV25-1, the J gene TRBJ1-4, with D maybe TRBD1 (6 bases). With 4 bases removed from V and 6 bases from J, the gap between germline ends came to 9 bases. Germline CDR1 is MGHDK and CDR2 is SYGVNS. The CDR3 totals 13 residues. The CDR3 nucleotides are TGTGCCAGCAGTGGACAGGTGGATGAAAAACTGTTTTTT. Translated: CASSGQVDEKLFF.

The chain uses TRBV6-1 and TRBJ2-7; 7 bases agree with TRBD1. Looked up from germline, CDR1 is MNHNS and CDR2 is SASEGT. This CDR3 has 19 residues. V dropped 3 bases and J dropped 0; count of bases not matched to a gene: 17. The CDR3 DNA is TGTGCCAGCAGTGATTTAGCCCGGGGACAGCTGCTAAGCTCCTACGAGCAGTACTTC. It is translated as CASSDLARGQLLSSYEQYF.

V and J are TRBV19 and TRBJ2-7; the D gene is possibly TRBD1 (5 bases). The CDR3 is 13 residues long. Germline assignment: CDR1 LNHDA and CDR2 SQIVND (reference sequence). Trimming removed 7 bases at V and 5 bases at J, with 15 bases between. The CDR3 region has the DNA TGTGCCAGTACCGGAGCAGGGTTCGACGAGCAGTACTTC. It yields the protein CASTGAGFDEQYF.

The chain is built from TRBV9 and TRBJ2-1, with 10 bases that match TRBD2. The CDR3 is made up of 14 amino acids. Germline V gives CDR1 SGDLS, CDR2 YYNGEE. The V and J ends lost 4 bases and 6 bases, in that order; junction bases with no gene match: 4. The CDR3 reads CASSLSSGGNEQFF. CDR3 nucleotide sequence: TGTGCCAGCAGCTTGTCTAGCGGGGGCAATGAGCAGTTCTTC.

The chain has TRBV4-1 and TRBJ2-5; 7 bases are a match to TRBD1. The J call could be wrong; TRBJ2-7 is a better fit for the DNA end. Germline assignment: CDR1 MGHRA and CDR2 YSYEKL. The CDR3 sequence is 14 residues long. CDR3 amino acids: CASSLRDSSYEQYF. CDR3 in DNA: TGCGCCAGCAGCCTTCGGGACAGCTCCTACGAGCAGTACTTC.

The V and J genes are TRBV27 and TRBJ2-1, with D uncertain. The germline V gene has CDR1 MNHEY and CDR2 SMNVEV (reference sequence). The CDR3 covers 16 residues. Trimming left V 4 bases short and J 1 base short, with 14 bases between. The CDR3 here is CASSSRLQYSYNEQFF. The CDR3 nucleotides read TGTGCCAGCAGTTCTCGCCTACAGTATTCCTACAATGAGCAGTTCTTC.

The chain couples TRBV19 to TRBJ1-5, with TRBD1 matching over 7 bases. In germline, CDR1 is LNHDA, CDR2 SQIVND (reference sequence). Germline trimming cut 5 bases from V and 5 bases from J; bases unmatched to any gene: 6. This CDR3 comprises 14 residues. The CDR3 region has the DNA TGTGCCAGTAGTCCCACAGGGGAGGATCAGCCCCAGCATTTT. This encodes CASSPTGEDQPQHF.

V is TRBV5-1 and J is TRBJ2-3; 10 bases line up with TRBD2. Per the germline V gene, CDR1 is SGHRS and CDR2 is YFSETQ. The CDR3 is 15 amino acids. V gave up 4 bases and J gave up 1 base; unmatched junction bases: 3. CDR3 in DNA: TGCGCCAGCAGCCGACTAGCGGGTGGCACAGATACGCAGTATTTT. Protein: CASSRLAGGTDTQYF.

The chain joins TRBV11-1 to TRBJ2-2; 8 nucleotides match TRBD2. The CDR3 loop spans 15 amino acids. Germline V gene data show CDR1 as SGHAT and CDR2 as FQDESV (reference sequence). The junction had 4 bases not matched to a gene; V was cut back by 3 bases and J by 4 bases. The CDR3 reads CASSFGRAGTGELFF. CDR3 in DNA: TGTGCCAGCAGCTTCGGGAGGGCGGGCACCGGGGAGCTGTTTTTT.

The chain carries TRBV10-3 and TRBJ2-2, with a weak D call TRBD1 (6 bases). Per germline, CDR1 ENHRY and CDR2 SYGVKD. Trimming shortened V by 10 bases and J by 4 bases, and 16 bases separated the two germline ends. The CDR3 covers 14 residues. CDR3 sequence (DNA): TGTGCCAGCCGACAGGAGCTCCTCACCGGGGAGCTGTTTTTT. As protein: CASRQELLTGELFF.

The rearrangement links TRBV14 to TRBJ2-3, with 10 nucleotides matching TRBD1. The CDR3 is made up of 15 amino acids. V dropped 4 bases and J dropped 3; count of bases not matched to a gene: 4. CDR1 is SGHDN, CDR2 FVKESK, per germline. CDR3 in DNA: TGTGCCAGCAGCCGATGGACAGGGGGTACAGATACGCAGTATTTT. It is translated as CASSRWTGGTDTQYF.

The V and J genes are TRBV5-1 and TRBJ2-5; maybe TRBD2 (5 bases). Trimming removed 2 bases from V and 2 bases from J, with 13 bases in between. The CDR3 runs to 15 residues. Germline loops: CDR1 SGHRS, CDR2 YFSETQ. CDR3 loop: CASSFMTEGQETQYF. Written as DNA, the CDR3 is TGCGCCAGCAGCTTCATGACCGAGGGACAAGAGACCCAGTACTTC.

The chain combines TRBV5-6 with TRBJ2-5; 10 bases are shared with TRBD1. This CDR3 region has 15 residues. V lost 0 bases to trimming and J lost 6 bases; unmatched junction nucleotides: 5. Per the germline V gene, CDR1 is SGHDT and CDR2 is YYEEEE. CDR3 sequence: CASSLGRDRGKTQYF. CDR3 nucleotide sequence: TGTGCCAGCAGCTTGGGGCGGGACAGGGGAAAGACCCAGTACTTC.

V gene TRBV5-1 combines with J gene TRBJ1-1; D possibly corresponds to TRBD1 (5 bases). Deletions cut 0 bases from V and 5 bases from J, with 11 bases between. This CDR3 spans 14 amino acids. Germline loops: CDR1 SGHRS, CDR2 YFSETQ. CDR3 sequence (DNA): TGCGCCAGCAGCTTGGAGTCAGGGCGGACTGAAGCTTTCTTT. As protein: CASSLESGRTEAFF. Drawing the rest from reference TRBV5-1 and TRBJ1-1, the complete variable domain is KAGVTQTPRYLIKTRGQQVTLSCSPISGHRSVSWYQQTPGQGLQFLFEYFSETQRNKGNFPGRFSGRQFSNSRSEMNVSTLELGDSALYLCASSLESGRTEAFFGQGTRLTVV.

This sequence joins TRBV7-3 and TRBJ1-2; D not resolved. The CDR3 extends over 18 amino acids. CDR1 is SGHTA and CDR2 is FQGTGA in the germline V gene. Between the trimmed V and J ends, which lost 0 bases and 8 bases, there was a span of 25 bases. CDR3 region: CASSLTFTGNQGVEGYTF. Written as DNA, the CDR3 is TGTGCCAGCAGCTTAACGTTCACGGGAAACCAAGGAGTTGAAGGCTACACCTTC.

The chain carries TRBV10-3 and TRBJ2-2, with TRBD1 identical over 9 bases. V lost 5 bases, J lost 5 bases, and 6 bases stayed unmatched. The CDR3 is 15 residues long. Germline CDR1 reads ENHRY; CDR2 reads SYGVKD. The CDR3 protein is CAISSGTGRTGELFF. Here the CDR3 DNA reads TGTGCCATCAGTTCCGGGACAGGGCGTACCGGGGAGCTGTTTTTT.

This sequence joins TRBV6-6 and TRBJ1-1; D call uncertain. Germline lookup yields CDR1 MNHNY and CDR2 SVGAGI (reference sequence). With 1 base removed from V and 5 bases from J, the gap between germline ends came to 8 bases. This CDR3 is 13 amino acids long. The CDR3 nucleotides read TGTGCCAGCAGTTACTTCTCTACTACTGAAGCTTTCTTT. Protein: CASSYFSTTEAFF.

The CDR3 sequence: CASSPSDSYGYTF. CDR3 nucleotides: TGTGCCAGCTCCCCCTCGGACAGCTATGGCTACACCTTC. The V call is TRBV18, the J call TRBJ1-2, with D perhaps TRBD1 (6 bases). Per germline, CDR1 KGHSH and CDR2 LQKENI. CDR3 size: 13 residues. Trimming took off 6 bases at V and 4 bases at J, with 12 bases between the two ends.

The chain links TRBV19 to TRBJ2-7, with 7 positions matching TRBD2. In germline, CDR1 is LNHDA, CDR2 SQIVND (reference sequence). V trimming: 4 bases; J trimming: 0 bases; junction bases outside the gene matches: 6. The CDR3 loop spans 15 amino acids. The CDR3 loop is CASSRDYRSSYEQYF. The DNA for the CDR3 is TGTGCCAGTAGTAGGGACTATCGGAGCTCCTACGAGCAGTACTTC.

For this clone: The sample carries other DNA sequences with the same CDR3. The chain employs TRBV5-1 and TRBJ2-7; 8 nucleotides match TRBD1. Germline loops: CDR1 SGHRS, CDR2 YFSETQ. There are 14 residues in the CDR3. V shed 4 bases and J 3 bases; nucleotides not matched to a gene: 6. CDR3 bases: TGCGCCAGCAGCCCGGACAGGGTCGACTACGAGCAGTACTTC. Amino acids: CASSPDRVDYEQYF.